The T cell receptor beta chain under discussion was sequenced for a study of vaccination effects on CD4 cells after COVID-19. At the level of the study: Sample provision by two convalescent patients occurred 16 days and one week before vaccination.

Germline CDR1 and CDR2: SEHNR and FQNEAQ (reference sequence). V lost 4 bases, J lost 7 bases, and 16 bases lay in between. The CDR3 is 14 amino acids. Sequencing was preceded by expansion of antigen-specific CD4+ T cells with viral peptide pools in the ViraFEST assay. CD4+ T cell isolation took place after 10 days of culture. PCR-confirmed SARS-CoV-2 infection occurred in the person between March and December 2020. For this clone: Its antigen remains unidentified.

Some clones are missing from TCRdb's copy, which holds only in-frame ones; the method was immunoSEQ multiplex PCR. The data contain more than 20,000 clones, around 80% of them seen just once; the ten biggest clones take up approximately 40%. The starting material was CD4+ T cells from PBMCs cultured with a peptide pool, obtained before COVID-19 vaccination. The V gene is TRBV7-9, the J gene TRBJ1-1; maybe TRBD1 (6 bases). The clonotype comes from a human donor who had a prior SARS-CoV-2 infection. In DNA, the CDR3 is TGTGCCAGCAGCTCAGAAGGGACAAGAGGTGAAGCTTTCTTT. It yields the protein CASSSEGTRGEAFF. Supplemented by reference TRBV7-9 and TRBJ1-1, the full variable domain reads DTGVSQNPRHKITKRGQNVTFRCDPISEHNRLYWYRQTLGQGPEFLTYFQNEAQLEKSRLLSDRFSAERPKGSFSTLEIQRTEQGDSAMYLCASSSEGTRGEAFFGQGTRLTVV.